The clone carrying this T cell receptor (beta chain) was detected ten times or more. This specimen comes from a study of T cells after yellow fever vaccination. Turning to the study itself: Sorting by CD3, CD45RA, CCR7 and CD95 gave EM, EMRA, CM and Tscm subsets.

Universal primer sites and UMIs were introduced during 5'RACE template-switching synthesis of TCR cDNA. Each CDR3 protein is one row after TCRdb ran MiXCR on the 5' RACE reads. In the table there are more than 50,000 distinct CDR3 sequences, about 5.6% of which are singletons. Trimming cost V 0 bases and J 6 bases; bases outside gene matches: 10. CDR1 is SGHRS, CDR2 YFSETQ, per germline. The CDR3 is 16 amino acids. The clonotype comes from a man aged 18 to 35 who received the YFV17D yellow fever vaccine. The chain links TRBV5-1 to TRBJ2-3, with 7 bases that match TRBD1. Sequencing used PBMCs, either bulk or a sorted T-cell subset (CD4+, CD8+, memory, or dextramer-sorted; not recorded which), obtained on the day of the yellow fever booster vaccination. CDR3 DNA sequence: TGCGCCAGCAGCTTGGGACAGGGTAAGGGAGTGGATACGCAGTATTTT. Protein product: CASSLGQGKGVDTQYF.